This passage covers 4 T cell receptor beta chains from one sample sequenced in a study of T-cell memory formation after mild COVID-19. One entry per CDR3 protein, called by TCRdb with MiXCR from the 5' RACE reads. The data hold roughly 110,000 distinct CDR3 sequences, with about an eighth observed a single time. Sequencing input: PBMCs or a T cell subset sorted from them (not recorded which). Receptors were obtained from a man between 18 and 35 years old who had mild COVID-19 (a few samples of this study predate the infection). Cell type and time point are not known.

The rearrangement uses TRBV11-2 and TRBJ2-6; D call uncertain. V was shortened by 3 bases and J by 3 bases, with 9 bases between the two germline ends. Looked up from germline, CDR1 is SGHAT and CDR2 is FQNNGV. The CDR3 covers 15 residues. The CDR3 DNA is TGTGCCAGCAGCTTGGGAAGGTTTGGGGCCAACGTCCTGACTTTC. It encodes CASSLGRFGANVLTF.

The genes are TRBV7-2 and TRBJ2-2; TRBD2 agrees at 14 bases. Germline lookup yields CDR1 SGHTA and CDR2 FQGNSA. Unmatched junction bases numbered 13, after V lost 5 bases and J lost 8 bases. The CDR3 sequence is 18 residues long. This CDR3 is CASSPRRTSGGPGGELFF. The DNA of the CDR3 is TGTGCCAGCAGCCCCCGAAGGACTAGCGGGGGGCCAGGAGGGGAGCTGTTTTTT.

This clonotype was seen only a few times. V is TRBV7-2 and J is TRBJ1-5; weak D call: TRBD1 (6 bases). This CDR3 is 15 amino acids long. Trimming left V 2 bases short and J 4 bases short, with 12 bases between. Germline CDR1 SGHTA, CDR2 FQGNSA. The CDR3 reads CASSLSGTPNQPQHF. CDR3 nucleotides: TGTGCCAGCAGCTTATCAGGGACACCAAATCAGCCCCAGCATTTT.

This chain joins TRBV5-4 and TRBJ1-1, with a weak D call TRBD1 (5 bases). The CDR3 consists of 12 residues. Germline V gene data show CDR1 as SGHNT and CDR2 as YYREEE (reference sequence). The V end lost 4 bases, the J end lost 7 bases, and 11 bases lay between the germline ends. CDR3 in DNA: TGTGCCAGCAGCCCCGGGGGGGATGAAGCTTTCTTT. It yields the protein CASSPGGDEAFF.